The 28 T cell receptor beta chains below all came from one sample that was sequenced in a study of blood T cell repertoires in COVID-19. Measured with immunoSEQ multiplex PCR; TCRdb has only the in-frame clones, and not every one. The sample lists 250,000 to 300,000 clones, 88% occurring once. Input material: peripheral blood. The receptors were gathered from a woman in her 30s with COVID-19, enrolled during active disease.

This clone was seen a single time. The gene calls are TRBV28 and TRBJ2-1; D not resolved. Germline-derived CDR1 and CDR2 are MDHEN and SYDVKM. The CDR3 consists of 14 residues. V lost 4 bases and J 8 bases, leaving 15 bases between the germline ends. This CDR3 reads CASSSRRLGDEQFF. DNA of the CDR3: TGTGCCAGCAGTTCCCGCCGGCTAGGAGATGAGCAGTTCTTC.

The rearrangement uses TRBV3-1 (or the pseudogene TRBV3-2) and TRBJ1-5, with no clear D. V lost 0 bases and J lost 7, with 13 bases in between. Per germline, CDR1 LGHDT and CDR2 YNNKEL (reference sequence). The CDR3 is made up of 15 amino acids. In nucleotides, the CDR3 is TGTGCCAGCAGCCAAGATGCCAGGCCCGACCAGCCCCAGCATTTT. It encodes CASSQDARPDQPQHF.

The chain links TRBV5-5 to TRBJ2-1, with TRBD1 as a possible D gene (6 bases). In germline, CDR1 is SGHKS, CDR2 YYEKEE (reference sequence). V was trimmed by 3 bases and J by 1 base, leaving 14 bases between them. The CDR3 has 16 residues. CDR3 DNA: TGTGCCAGCAGCTGGGGGCTAGGTGGTTCCTACAATGAGCAGTTCTTC. Its translation is CASSWGLGGSYNEQFF.

Concerning this clone itself: A junction end diverges from the germline sequence, so it may reflect a read error. This CDR3 is CASNLWGLATTSTDTQYF. CDR3 nucleotides: TGTGCCAGCAATTTATGGGGACTAGCGACGACTAGCACAGATACGCAGTATTTT. The V gene is TRBV28, the J gene TRBJ2-3; 10 nucleotides agree with TRBD2. Germline CDR1 is MDHEN and CDR2 is SYDVKM. This CDR3 has 18 amino acids.

The chain recombines TRBV11-2 with TRBJ2-1; TRBD1 aligns across 8 bases. The germline V gene has CDR1 SGHAT and CDR2 FQNNGV. The CDR3 runs to 15 residues. The V gene end was trimmed by 5 bases and the J gene end by 4 bases; junction bases not matched to a gene: 7. The CDR3 sequence is CASSLGDRSYNEQFF. CDR3 sequence (DNA): TGTGCCAGCAGCCTCGGGGACAGGAGTTACAATGAGCAGTTCTTC.

This sequence joins TRBV12-3 or TRBV12-4 and TRBJ1-6; TRBD1 might be the D (5 bases). The V end lost 7 bases, the J end lost 9 bases, and 13 bases lay between the germline ends. The CDR3 loop spans 13 amino acids. The CDR3 region is CASTPRGGSPLHF. The CDR3 region has the DNA TGTGCCAGCACCCCGAGGGGAGGTTCACCCCTCCACTTT.

The chain joins TRBV7-3 to TRBJ2-3; 8 bases fit TRBD2. The germline V gene encodes CDR1 SGHTA and CDR2 FQGTGA. The CDR3 runs 15 residues. J was trimmed by 8 bases and V by 2 bases; bases with no gene match: 9. The CDR3 DNA is TGTGCCAGCAGCTTAGTGAGCGGGAGTGGGGCTACGCAGTATTTT. Protein sequence: CASSLVSGSGATQYF.

The chain links TRBV5-1 to TRBJ2-2, with 7 bases matching TRBD2. Trimming cost V 4 bases and J 2 bases; bases outside gene matches: 11. CDR3 size: 17 residues. The germline V gene encodes CDR1 SGHRS and CDR2 YFSETQ. CDR3 DNA sequence: TGCGCCAGCAGCCCCGTTAGCGGGTTAATAAACACCGGGGAGCTGTTTTTT. Its translation is CASSPVSGLINTGELFF.

The sample holds one count of this clone. The chain has TRBV12-5 and TRBJ2-1; the match to TRBD2 covers 8 bases. The J segment lost 8 bases and the V segment lost 0 bases, leaving 12 bases of the junction unmatched. The CDR3 runs 17 residues. Germline CDR1 is LGHNT and CDR2 is FRNRAP. The CDR3 region has the DNA TGTGCTAGTGGTTTGGTAGTAAGTTGGAGCGGGAGCGATGAGCAGTTCTTC. It specifies CASGLVVSWSGSDEQFF.

The V call is TRBV28, the J call TRBJ1-4; D remains unclear. Germline V CDR1 and CDR2: MDHEN, SYDVKM. With 5 bases removed from V and 11 bases from J, the gap between germline ends came to 6 bases. The CDR3 covers 10 residues. In DNA, the CDR3 is TGTGCCAGCAGTGACGGGAAACTGTTTTTT. Translation: CASSDGKLFF.

This chain connects TRBV30 to TRBJ1-1; D may be TRBD1 (6 bases). V dropped 0 bases and J dropped 6 bases, with 11 bases sitting between them. CDR1 and CDR2 from the germline V gene are GTSNPN and SVGIG (reference sequence). The CDR3 extends over 13 amino acids. The CDR3 loop is CAWSVSGGPEAFF. In nucleotides, the CDR3 is TGTGCCTGGAGTGTATCGGGGGGCCCTGAAGCTTTCTTT.

The chain is built from TRBV5-1 and TRBJ1-6; the D gene is possibly TRBD1 (5 bases). Trimming cost V 4 bases and J 9 bases, with 14 bases left between them. Germline CDR1 is SGHRS and CDR2 is YFSETQ. The CDR3 has 14 residues. The CDR3 loop reads CASSLGGGGSPLHF. The DNA of the CDR3 is TGCGCCAGCAGCCTGGGCGGGGGAGGTTCACCCCTCCACTTT.

The chain is built from TRBV11-2 and TRBJ1-1; D gene uncertain. The CDR3 loop spans 14 amino acids. V was trimmed by 5 bases and J by 1 base, leaving 11 bases between them. The germline V gene encodes CDR1 SGHAT and CDR2 FQNNGV. In DNA form, the CDR3 reads TGTGCCAGCAGCGAAGGAGGTGGGAACACTGAAGCTTTCTTT. Translation: CASSEGGGNTEAFF.

This chain joins TRBV5-4 and TRBJ2-3, with D possibly being TRBD2 (5 bases). Germline CDR1 reads SGHNT; CDR2 reads YYREEE (reference sequence). This CDR3 comprises 16 residues. V was trimmed by 6 bases and J by 0 bases, leaving 17 bases between them. The CDR3 coding sequence is TGTGCCAGCACCCTTCGGAGGCCACCCAGCACAGATACGCAGTATTTT. Residues: CASTLRRPPSTDTQYF.

CDR3 DNA sequence: TGTGCCGGCGGGGGGGGCGCCCCCTACGAGCAGTACTTC. Translating it yields CAGGGGAPYEQYF. The chain links TRBV28 to TRBJ2-7; TRBD2 agrees at 9 bases. Germline trimming cut 11 bases from V and 2 bases from J; bases unmatched to any gene: 7. The CDR3 is 13 residues long. CDR1 and CDR2 from the germline V gene are MDHEN and SYDVKM.

This rearrangement joins TRBV5-6 to TRBJ1-5; D possibly corresponds to TRBD1 (6 bases). Between the trimmed V and J ends, which lost 5 bases and 3 bases, there was a span of 24 bases. CDR1 SGHDT and CDR2 YYEEEE come from the germline V gene. The CDR3 runs 18 residues. The CDR3 protein is CASSSRLSTGRLNQPQHF. In DNA, the CDR3 is TGTGCCAGCAGTTCTCGCCTCTCGACAGGTAGACTCAATCAGCCCCAGCATTTT.

The genes are TRBV7-2 and TRBJ1-5; 9 bases line up with TRBD1. V was pared by 5 bases and J by 7 bases, with 3 bases of the junction left unmatched. The CDR3 totals 13 residues. CDR1 is SGHTA, CDR2 FQGNSA, per germline. As DNA, the CDR3 is TGTGCCAGCAGCCAGGACAGGGGACAGCCCCAGCATTTT. This sequence encodes CASSQDRGQPQHF.

About this clone: The same CDR3 can be traced to other DNA sequences in this sample. The chain links TRBV7-6 to TRBJ2-5; no clear D gene. Trimming removed 2 bases from V and 3 bases from J, with 4 bases in between. CDR1 SGHVS and CDR2 FNYEAQ come from the germline V gene. This CDR3 is 12 amino acids long. CDR3 sequence (DNA): TGTGCCAGCAGCTTACGTGAAGAGACCCAGTACTTC. Translated, it gives CASSLREETQYF.

The gene calls are TRBV2 and TRBJ1-2; D unclear. This CDR3 has 14 amino acids. CDR1 and CDR2 (germline): SNHLY, FYNNEI. Trimming pared 2 bases from V and 3 bases from J, leaving 10 bases between. CDR3 nucleotide sequence: TGTGCCAGCAGTGAAAGGCGAGGTGACTATGGCTACACCTTC. This encodes CASSERRGDYGYTF.

The chain joins TRBV4-2 to TRBJ1-2; no clear D gene. Germline CDR1 and CDR2: LGHNA and YNFKEQ. This CDR3 contains 14 residues. Deletions cut 0 bases from V and 8 bases from J, with 13 bases between. CDR3 nucleotides: TGTGCCAGCAGCCAAGATCTCTACGAAAGAGGCTACACCTTC. It is translated as CASSQDLYERGYTF.

The chain is built from TRBV7-3 and TRBJ2-2, with TRBD2 identical over 13 bases. With 5 bases clipped from V and 6 bases from J, the junction kept 3 bases outside the gene matches. This CDR3 spans 15 amino acids. CDR1 and CDR2 from the germline V gene are SGHTA and FQGTGA. CDR3 DNA: TGTGCCAGCAGCCCAGGACTAGCGGGAGCCGGGGAGCTGTTTTTT. Amino acids: CASSPGLAGAGELFF.

This clone showed up many times. The chain combines TRBV4-1 with TRBJ1-5; TRBD1 matches 7 bases. CDR1 and CDR2 from the germline V gene are MGHRA and YSYEKL. The junction had 8 bases not matched to a gene; V was cut back by 2 bases and J by 7 bases. This CDR3 is built from 15 residues. The CDR3 DNA sequence: TGCGCCAGCAGCCAAACCCGACAGGGCGCCCAGCCCCAGCATTTT. Translation: CASSQTRQGAQPQHF.

The chain joins TRBV11-2 to TRBJ2-7; TRBD1 agrees at 7 bases. The CDR3 runs to 14 residues. V shed 2 bases and J 3 bases; nucleotides not matched to a gene: 4. CDR1 and CDR2 from the germline V gene are SGHAT and FQNNGV. CDR3 amino acids: CASSLNRGGYEQYF. CDR3 coding DNA: TGTGCCAGCAGCTTAAACAGGGGTGGCTACGAGCAGTACTTC.

This chain joins TRBV5-1 and TRBJ2-3, with TRBD2 matching 9 bases. Germline CDR1 reads SGHRS; CDR2 reads YFSETQ. CDR3 length: 16 amino acids. The trim removed 1 base at V and 0 bases at J, leaving 3 bases unmatched. The CDR3 DNA is TGCGCCAGCAGCTTGATGGGACTAGCTAGCACAGATACGCAGTATTTT. Its translation is CASSLMGLASTDTQYF.

CDR3 nucleotide sequence: TGCGCCAGCAGCCGTTTTAGCGGGAGTCGAGAGACCCAGTACTTC. It encodes CASSRFSGSRETQYF. The V call is TRBV4-1, the J call TRBJ2-5, with TRBD2 identical over 9 bases. The germline gives CDR1 MGHRA, CDR2 YSYEKL. J gave up 4 bases and V 4 bases, and 7 bases lay outside the gene matches. The CDR3 is 15 residues long.

The chain has TRBV7-2 and TRBJ2-1; 8 positions match TRBD2. The CDR3 loop spans 16 amino acids. Losses at the gene ends were 4 bases for V and 7 bases for J; bases not matched to a gene: 12. In germline, CDR1 is SGHTA, CDR2 FQGNSA. The CDR3 nucleotides are TGTGCCAGCAGCTCGTCCCCGGGACTAGGGAGAAATGAGCAGTTCTTC. Translating it yields CASSSSPGLGRNEQFF.

The chain has TRBV19 and TRBJ2-2; no clear D gene. Looked up from germline, CDR1 is LNHDA and CDR2 is SQIVND (reference sequence). The CDR3 loop spans 15 amino acids. The V gene lost 2 bases and the J gene lost 3 bases, with 10 bases spanning the gap. In DNA, the CDR3 is TGTGCCAGTAGTATATTCACTACCTACACCGGGGAGCTGTTTTTT. This gives the protein CASSIFTTYTGELFF.

The chain joins TRBV6-5 to TRBJ2-7, with 10 bases that match TRBD2. V dropped 6 bases and J dropped 0; count of bases not matched to a gene: 2. Germline CDR1 is MNHEY and CDR2 is SVGAGI. The CDR3 runs 14 residues. The DNA of the CDR3 is TGTGCCAGCAGGAGGACTAGCGGCTCCTACGAGCAGTACTTC. This sequence encodes CASRRTSGSYEQYF.